This T cell receptor beta chain derives from a study of T cells after yellow fever vaccination (dated 2019 in TCRdb). In the study overall: Libraries from fractions with low cell numbers were prepared with the SMART-Seq v4 Ultra Low Input RNA kit. To track T-cell clones before and after primary and booster YFV17D yellow fever vaccination, bulk TCR alpha and beta repertoires were sequenced longitudinally. Two healthy male donors, one aged 18 to 30 and one aged 30 to 40 years, were included in the cohort. Blood samples were taken at several timepoints before and after primary and secondary immunization, and bulk PBMC replicates and cell subsets were isolated.

This clonotype has at least ten counts. The clone's antigen remains unknown. Qualities for individual bases were not recorded, and no much larger clone is one base off. Synthesis of TCR cDNA relied on 5'RACE template switching, a step that introduced a universal primer site along with unique molecular identifiers. cDNA synthesis was primed from both the TCR alpha and TCR beta constant segments. Libraries were amplified in two PCR steps, with sample barcodes and sequencing adapters added in the second step. Libraries were sequenced on Illumina HiSeq 2500 (2x100 bp) or NovaSeq (2x150 bp). Per the original workflow: MIGEC handled demultiplexing of reads and collapsing into UMI consensus sequences, while MiXCR performed V(D)J alignment. Vaccine-responding clonotypes were defined with edgeR using replicate PBMC samples, requiring FDR below 0.01 and a log2 fold change above 5 up to day 15. CD4 or CD8 identity was assigned to each bulk clonotype according to whether the clonotype was present at higher abundance in the sequenced CD4 repertoire or the sequenced CD8 repertoire. TCRdb ran its own pipeline on the public reads, namely fastp trimming at Q25 and MiXCR clone calling, and kept in-frame beta chains. For every CDR3 protein sequence, its rows merge into one entry that carries the most common genes and DNA. What appears here as the V and J calls and clone size reflects TCRdb's work, not the paper's. The sample table shows about 74,000 distinct CDR3 sequences, and more than 5.5% are seen once. The ten largest clonotypes hold roughly a third of the sample.

Sequences SGDLS (CDR1) and YYNGEE (CDR2) are obtained from the germline V gene. There are 14 amino acids in the CDR3, from cysteine to phenylalanine inclusive. Here the CDR3 DNA is all that survives: 42 bases in frame from base 1. Trimming at the junction amounts to 3 bases on V and 4 bases on J, and the germline ends lie 13 bases apart. What the work shows at the level of the full study, not this receptor alone: The secondary T-cell response was found to be weaker but faster than the primary response, with a peak reached on day 5 rather than on day 15. Computational filtering was needed because FACS-sorted repertoires could contain abundant contaminating clonotypes from the bulk population. A small fraction of clonotypes appeared in both the CD4 and CD8 compartments, likely as a result of convergent recombination. Because only two donors were included in the study, the extent to which the findings can be generalized is limited. After the booster, most clones that had expanded after primary vaccination were detected again (nearly 97% of CD4 and around nine tenths of CD8), suggesting broad maintenance of memory.

The sample's treatment or condition, from its label and the paper: live attenuated yellow fever vaccine strain. A standard Ficoll-Paque protocol was used to isolate PBMCs from peripheral blood. Dynabeads CD4 and CD8 positive selection kits were used to isolate the CD4 and CD8 T-cell fractions. TriZol was used to extract RNA from bulk PBMCs, CD4 and CD8 fractions, and dextramer-positive and dextramer-negative fractions. The sample was CD8+ T cells sorted from PBMCs, taken 5 to 6 days after the first yellow fever vaccination. This receptor was obtained from a man younger than 30 who received the YFV17D yellow fever vaccine. The chain couples TRBV9 to TRBJ2-5, and possibly TRBD1, on 6 matching bases. The CDR3 protein sequence reads: CASSDTGWGETQYF. The sequenced DNA: TGTGCCAGCAGCGACACAGGGTGGGGAGAGACCCAGTACTTC.